This T cell receptor (beta chain) was sequenced in a study of cytomegalovirus exposure and HLA in healthy donors. The study's findings and limits: The study put under 200 TCR beta chains on its list as cytomegalovirus-associated.

The PCR had 60 Vbeta and 13 Jbeta primers. Sequencing used immunoSEQ multiplex PCR; TCRdb keeps in-frame clones, though not all of them. The table has around 150,000 clones, 82% seen once; the top ten hold roughly 1.6%. Losses at the gene ends were 4 bases for V and 3 bases for J; bases not matched to a gene: 7. This CDR3 spans 15 amino acids. From germline, CDR1 is SGHRS and CDR2 YFSETQ. A remark on this clone: The target antigen is unknown.

This chain joins TRBV5-1 and TRBJ2-5; 9 bases fit TRBD2. The sample comprised PBMCs. The source is a girl aged 10-17 years in good health and CMV-seropositive. The CDR3 DNA reads as TGCGCCAGCAGCCCGGGACTAGCAGTAGAAGAGACCCAGTACTTC. This encodes CASSPGLAVEETQYF.